This TCR beta chain was found in a study of T cell repertoires in cytomegalovirus infection. Study information: HLA-B-restricted CMV epitopes that are well studied were used alongside recently identified HLA-C-restricted ones. Based on public TCR beta signatures, there were indications of CMV infection and of a matching HLA type.

A single record per CDR3 protein comes from TCRdb applying MiXCR to the reads. Of about 69,000 distinct CDR3 sequences listed, about 30% are singletons. The CDR3 loop spans 14 amino acids. Per germline, CDR1 SGHAT and CDR2 FQNNGV. V shed 5 bases and J shed 6 bases, with 13 bases lying between them. Findings of the study overall: The cumulative frequency of public TCR beta families distinguished individuals who carried CMV together with the relevant HLA. What dominated the ex vivo response were HLA-C-restricted CMV-specific TCR beta clonotypes.

Notes on this clonotype: What it recognizes is unknown.

This sequence was found in a human donor in good health (CMV status not recorded). Some clones in this sample may be carry-over from other donors' samples. The rearrangement joins TRBV11-2 to TRBJ2-2; D not resolved. The sequencing used CD8+ T cells from cultured PBMCs, collected from culture after CMV antigen stimulation. The CDR3 DNA reads TGTGCCAGCAGCCCGGAATATGACGCCGGGGAGCTGTTTTTT. Amino acid sequence: CASSPEYDAGELFF.